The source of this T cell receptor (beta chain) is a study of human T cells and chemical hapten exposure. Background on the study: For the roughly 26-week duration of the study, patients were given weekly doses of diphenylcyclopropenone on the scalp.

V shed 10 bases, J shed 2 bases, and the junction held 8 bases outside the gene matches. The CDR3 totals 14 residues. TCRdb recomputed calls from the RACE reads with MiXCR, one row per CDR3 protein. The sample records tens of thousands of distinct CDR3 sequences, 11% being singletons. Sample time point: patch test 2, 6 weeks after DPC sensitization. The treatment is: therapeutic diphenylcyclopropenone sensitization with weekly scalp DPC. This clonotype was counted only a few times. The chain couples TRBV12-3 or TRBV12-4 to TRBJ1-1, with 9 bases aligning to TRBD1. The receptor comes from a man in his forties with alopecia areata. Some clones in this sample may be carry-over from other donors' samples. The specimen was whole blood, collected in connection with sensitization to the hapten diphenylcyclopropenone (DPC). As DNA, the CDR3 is TGTGCCACCCTGTGGACAGGGGTCAACACTGAAGCTTTCTTT. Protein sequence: CATLWTGVNTEAFF.